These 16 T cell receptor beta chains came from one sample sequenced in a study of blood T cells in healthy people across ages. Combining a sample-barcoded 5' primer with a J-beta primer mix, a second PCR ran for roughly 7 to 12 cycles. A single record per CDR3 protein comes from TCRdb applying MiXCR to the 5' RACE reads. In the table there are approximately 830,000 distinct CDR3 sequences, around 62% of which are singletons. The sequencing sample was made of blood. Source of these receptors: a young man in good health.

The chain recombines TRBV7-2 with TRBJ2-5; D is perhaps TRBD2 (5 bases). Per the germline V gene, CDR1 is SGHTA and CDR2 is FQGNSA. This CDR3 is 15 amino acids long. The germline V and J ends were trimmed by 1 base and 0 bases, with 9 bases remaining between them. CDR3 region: CASSLGSEHQETQYF. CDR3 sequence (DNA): TGTGCCAGCAGCTTAGGTAGCGAACACCAAGAGACCCAGTACTTC.

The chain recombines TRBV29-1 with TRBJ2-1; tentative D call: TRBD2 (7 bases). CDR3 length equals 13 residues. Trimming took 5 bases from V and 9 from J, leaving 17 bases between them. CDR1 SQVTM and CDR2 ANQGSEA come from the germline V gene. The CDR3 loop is CSVLGGGRSEQFF. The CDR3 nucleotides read TGCAGCGTTTTGGGGGGGGGCCGGAGTGAGCAGTTCTTC.

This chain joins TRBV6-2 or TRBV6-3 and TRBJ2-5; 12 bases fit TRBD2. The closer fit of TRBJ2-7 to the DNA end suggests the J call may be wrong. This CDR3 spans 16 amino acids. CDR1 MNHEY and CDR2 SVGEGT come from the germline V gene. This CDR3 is CASSYSTSGGHYEQYF. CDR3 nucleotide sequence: TGTGCCAGCAGTTACTCGACTAGCGGGGGTCACTACGAGCAGTACTTC.

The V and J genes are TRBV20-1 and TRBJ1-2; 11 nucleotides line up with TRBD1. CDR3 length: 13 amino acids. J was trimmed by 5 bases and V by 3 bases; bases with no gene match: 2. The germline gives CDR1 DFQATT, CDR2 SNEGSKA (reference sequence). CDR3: CSASGTGGYGYTF. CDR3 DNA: TGCAGTGCTAGCGGGACAGGGGGTTATGGCTACACCTTC.

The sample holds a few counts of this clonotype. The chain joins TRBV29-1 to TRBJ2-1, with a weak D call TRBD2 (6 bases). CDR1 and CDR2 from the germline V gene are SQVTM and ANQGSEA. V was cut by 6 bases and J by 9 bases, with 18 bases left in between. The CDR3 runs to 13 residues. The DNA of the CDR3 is TGCAGCGTACGACTAGGGGTTGGAGCTGAGCAGTTCTTC. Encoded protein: CSVRLGVGAEQFF.

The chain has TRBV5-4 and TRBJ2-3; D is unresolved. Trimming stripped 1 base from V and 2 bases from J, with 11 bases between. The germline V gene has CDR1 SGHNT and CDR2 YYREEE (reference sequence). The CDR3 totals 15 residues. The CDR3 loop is CASSLTSSPTDTQYF. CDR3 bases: TGTGCCAGCAGCTTGACGTCTAGTCCCACAGATACGCAGTATTTT.

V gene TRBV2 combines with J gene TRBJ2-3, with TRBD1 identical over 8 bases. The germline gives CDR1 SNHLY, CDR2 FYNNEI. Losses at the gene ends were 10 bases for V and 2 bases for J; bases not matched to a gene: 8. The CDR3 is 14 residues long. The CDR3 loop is CATPPGQDTDTQYF. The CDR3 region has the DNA TGTGCCACTCCCCCGGGACAGGACACAGATACGCAGTATTTT.

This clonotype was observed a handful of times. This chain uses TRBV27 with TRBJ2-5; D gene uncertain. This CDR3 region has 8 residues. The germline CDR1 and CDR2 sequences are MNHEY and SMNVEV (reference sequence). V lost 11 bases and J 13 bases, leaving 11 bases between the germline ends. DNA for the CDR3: TGTGCCTGCTGTTCTTGGTACTTC. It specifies CACCSWYF.

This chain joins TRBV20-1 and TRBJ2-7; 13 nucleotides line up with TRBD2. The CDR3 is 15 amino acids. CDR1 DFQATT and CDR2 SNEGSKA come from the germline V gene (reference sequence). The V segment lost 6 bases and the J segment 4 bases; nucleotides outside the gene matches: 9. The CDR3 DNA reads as TGCAGTGCCATCCTCGGGACTAGCGGGGTTTACGAGCAGTACTTC. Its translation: CSAILGTSGVYEQYF.

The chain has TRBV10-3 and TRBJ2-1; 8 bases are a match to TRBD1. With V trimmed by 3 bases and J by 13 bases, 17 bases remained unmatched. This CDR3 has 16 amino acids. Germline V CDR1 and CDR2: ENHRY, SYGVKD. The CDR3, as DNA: TGTGCCATCAGTGACCAAGGACAGGGTTTCGAGGAGACCCAGTTCTTC. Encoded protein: CAISDQGQGFEETQFF.

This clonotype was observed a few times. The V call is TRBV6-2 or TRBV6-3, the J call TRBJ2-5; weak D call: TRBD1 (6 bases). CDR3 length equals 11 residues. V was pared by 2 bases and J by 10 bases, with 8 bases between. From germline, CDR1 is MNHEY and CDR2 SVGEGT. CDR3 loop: CASSYTGIQYF. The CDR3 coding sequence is TGTGCCAGCAGTTACACAGGGATCCAGTACTTC.

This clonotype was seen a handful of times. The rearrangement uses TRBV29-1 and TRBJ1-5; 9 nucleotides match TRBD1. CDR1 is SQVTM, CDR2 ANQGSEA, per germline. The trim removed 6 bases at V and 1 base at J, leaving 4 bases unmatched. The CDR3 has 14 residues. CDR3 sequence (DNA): TGCAGCGTAGCGACAGGGGGGAGCAATCAGCCCCAGCATTTT. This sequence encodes CSVATGGSNQPQHF.

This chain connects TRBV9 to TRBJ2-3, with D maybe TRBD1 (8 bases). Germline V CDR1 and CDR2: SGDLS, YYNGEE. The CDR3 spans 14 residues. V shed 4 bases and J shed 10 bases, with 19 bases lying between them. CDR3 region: CASSSRTGRVSQYF. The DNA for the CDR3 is TGTGCCAGCAGCTCCCGGACAGGGAGGGTCTCGCAGTATTTT.

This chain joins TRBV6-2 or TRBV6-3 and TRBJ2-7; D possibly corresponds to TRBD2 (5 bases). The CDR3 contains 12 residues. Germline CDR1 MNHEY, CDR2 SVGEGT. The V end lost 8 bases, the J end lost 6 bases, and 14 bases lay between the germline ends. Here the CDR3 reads CASQPLGSEQYF. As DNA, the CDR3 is TGTGCCAGCCAGCCTTTGGGGAGCGAGCAGTACTTC.

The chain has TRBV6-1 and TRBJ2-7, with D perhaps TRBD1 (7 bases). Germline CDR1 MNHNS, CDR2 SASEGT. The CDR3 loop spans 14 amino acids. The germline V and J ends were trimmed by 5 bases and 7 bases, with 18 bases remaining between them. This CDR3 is CASSPLAGGSEQYF. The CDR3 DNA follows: TGTGCCAGCAGTCCCCTAGCAGGGGGGAGTGAGCAGTACTTC.

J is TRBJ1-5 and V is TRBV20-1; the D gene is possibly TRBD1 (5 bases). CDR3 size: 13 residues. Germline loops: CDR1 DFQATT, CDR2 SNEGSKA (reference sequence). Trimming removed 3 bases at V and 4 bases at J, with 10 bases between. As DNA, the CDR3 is TGCAGTGCTAGGGGGGGGACGAATCAGCCCCAGCATTTT. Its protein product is CSARGGTNQPQHF.